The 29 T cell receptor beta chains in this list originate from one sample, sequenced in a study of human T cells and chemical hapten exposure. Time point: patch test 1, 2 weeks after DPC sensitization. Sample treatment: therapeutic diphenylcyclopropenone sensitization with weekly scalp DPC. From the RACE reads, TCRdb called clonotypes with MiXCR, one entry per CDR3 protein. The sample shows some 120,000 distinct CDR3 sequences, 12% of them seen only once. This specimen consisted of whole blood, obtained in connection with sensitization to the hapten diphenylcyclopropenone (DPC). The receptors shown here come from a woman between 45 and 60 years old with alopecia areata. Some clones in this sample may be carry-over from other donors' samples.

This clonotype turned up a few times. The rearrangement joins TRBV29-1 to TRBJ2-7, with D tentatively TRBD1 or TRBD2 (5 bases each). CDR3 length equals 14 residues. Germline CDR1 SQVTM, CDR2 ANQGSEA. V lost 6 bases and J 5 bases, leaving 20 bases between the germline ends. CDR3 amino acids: CSVGTGRQRDEQYF. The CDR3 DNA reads TGCAGCGTGGGGACGGGCCGGCAAAGGGACGAGCAGTACTTC.

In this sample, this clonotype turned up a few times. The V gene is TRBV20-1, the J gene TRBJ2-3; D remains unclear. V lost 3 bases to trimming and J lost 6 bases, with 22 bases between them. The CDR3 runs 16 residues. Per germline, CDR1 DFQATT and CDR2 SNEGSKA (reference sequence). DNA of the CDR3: TGCAGTGCTAGTGGGCGGCAGCCAAATCCGGTCGATACGCAGTATTTT. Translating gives CSASGRQPNPVDTQYF.

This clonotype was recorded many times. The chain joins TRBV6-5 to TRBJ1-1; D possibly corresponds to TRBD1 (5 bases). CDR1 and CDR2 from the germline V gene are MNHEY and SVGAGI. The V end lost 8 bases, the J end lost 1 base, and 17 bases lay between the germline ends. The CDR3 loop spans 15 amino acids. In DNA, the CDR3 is TGTGCCAGCCGAAGTGGGGACTCCTCGAACACTGAAGCTTTCTTT. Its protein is CASRSGDSSNTEAFF.

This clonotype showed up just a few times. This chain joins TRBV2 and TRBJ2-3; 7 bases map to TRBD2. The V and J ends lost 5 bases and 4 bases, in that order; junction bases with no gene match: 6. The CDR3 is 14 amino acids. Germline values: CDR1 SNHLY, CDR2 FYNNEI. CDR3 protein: CASSTGGGSDTQYF. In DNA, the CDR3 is TGTGCCAGCAGTACGGGGGGAGGATCAGATACGCAGTATTTT.

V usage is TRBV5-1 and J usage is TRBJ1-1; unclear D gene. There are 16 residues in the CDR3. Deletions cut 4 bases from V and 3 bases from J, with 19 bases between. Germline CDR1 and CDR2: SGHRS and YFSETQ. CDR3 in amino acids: CASSGGGLGEYTEAFF. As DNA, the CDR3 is TGCGCCAGCAGCGGTGGAGGGTTAGGAGAATACACTGAAGCTTTCTTT.

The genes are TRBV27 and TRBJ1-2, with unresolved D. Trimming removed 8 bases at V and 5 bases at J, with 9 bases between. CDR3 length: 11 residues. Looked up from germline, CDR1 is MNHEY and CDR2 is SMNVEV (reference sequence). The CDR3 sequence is CASRVGYGYTF. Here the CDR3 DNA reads TGTGCCAGCCGAGTAGGTTATGGCTACACCTTC.

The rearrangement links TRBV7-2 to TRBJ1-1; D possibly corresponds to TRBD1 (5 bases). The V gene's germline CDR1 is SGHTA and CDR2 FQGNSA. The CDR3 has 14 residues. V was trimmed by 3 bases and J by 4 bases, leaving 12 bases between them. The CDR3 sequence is CASSFAGTGTEAFF. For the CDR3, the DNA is TGTGCCAGCAGCTTCGCGGGGACGGGCACTGAAGCTTTCTTT.

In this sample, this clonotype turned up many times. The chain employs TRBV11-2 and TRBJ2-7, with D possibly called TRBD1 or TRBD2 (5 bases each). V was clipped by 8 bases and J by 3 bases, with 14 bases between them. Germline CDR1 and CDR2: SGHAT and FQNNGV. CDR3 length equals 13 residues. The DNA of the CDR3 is TGTGCCAGCCGACGGGGACCGAACTACGAGCAGTACTTC. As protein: CASRRGPNYEQYF.

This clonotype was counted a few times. CDR3 residues: CASTLLQGGYTF. DNA for the CDR3: TGTGCCAGCACCTTGCTCCAGGGCGGCTACACCTTC. The chain links TRBV28 to TRBJ1-2; D possibly corresponds to TRBD1 (5 bases). CDR3 length: 12 amino acids. The germline V gene has CDR1 MDHEN and CDR2 SYDVKM. V lost 7 bases and J lost 8, with 14 bases in between.

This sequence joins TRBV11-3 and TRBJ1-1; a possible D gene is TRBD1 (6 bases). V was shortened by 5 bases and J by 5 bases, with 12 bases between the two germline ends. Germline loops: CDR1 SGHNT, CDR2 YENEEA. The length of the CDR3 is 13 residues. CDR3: CASSSTGRTEAFF. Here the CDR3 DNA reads TGTGCCAGCAGCAGCACAGGGCGGACTGAAGCTTTCTTT.

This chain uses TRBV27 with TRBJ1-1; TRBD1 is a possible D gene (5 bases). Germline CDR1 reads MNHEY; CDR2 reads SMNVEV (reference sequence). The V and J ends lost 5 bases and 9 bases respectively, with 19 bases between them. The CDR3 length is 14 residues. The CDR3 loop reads CASSGGTSRGKAFF. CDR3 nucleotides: TGTGCCAGCAGTGGGGGGACCAGTAGAGGGAAAGCTTTCTTT.

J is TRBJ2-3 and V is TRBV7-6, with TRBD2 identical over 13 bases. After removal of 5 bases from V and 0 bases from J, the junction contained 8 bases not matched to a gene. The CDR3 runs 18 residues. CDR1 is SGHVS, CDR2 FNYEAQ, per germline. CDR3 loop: CASSAIGTSGTSTDTQYF. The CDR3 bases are TGTGCCAGCAGCGCAATTGGGACTAGCGGGACTAGCACAGATACGCAGTATTTT.

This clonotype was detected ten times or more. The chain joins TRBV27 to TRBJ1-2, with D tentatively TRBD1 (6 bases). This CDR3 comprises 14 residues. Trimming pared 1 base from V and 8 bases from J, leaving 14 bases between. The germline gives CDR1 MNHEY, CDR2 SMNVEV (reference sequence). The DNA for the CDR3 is TGTGCCAGCAGTTTATTTTCAGGGACAAGGGGCTACACCTTC. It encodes CASSLFSGTRGYTF.

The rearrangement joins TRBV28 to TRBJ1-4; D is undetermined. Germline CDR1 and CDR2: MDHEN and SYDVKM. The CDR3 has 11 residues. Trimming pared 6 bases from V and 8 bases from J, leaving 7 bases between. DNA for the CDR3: TGTGCCAGCAGACTGAGGGAAAAACTGTTTTTT. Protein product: CASRLREKLFF.

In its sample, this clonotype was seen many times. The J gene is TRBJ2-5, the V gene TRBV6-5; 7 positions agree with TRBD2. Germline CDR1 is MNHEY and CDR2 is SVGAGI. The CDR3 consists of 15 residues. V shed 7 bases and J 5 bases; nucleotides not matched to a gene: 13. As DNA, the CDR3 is TGTGCCAGCACCCCTGGCGGGGGAGATGTCGAGACCCAGTACTTC. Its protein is CASTPGGGDVETQYF.

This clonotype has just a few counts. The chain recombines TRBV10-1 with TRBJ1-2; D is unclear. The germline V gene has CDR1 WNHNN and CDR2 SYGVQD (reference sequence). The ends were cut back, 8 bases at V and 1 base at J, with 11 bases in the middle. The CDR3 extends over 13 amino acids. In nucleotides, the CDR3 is TGCGCCAGCTCCATGGGATTTAACTATGGCTACACCTTC. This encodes CASSMGFNYGYTF.

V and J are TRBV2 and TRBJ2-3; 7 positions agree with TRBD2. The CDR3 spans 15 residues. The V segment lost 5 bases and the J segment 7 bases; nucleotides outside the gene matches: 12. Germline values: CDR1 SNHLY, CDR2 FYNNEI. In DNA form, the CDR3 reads TGTGCCAGCAGTCTTGAGCGGGACCCGTTGTATACGCAGTATTTT. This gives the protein CASSLERDPLYTQYF.

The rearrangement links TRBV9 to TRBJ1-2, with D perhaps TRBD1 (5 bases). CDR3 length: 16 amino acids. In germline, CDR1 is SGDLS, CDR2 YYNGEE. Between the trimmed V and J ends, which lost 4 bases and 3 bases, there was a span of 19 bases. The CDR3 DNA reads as TGTGCCAGCAGCTCCAAATATAAGGACACTGACTATGGCTACACCTTC. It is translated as CASSSKYKDTDYGYTF.

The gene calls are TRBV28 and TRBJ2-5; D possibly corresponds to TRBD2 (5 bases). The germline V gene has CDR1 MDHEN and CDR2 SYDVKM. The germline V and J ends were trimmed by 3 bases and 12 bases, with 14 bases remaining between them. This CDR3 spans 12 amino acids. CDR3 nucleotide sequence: TGTGCCAGCAGTTTTGGACCGCCCGGGGAGTACTTC. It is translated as CASSFGPPGEYF.

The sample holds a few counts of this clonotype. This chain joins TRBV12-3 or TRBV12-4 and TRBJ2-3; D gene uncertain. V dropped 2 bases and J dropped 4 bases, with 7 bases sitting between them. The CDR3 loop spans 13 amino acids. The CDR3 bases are TGTGCCAGCAGTTTACAAGGGTCAGATACGCAGTATTTT. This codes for CASSLQGSDTQYF.

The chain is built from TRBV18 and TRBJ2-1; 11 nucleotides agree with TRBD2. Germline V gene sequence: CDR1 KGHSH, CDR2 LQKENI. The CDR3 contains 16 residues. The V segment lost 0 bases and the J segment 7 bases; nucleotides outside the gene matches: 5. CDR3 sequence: CASSPPALAGGNEQFF. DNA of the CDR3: TGTGCCAGCTCACCACCGGCTCTAGCGGGAGGAAATGAGCAGTTCTTC.

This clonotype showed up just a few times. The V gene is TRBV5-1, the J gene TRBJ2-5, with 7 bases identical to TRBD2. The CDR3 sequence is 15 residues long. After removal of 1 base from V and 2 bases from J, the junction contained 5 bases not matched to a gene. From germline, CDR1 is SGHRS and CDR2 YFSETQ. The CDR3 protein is CASSLTPRGQETQYF. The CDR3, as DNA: TGCGCCAGCAGCTTGACCCCGCGGGGGCAAGAGACCCAGTACTTC.

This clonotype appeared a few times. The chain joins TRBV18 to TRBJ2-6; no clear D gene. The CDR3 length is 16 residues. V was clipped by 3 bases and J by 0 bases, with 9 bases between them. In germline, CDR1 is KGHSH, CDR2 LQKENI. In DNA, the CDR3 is TGTGCCAGCTCACCCATAGTCCGCTCTGGGGCCAACGTCCTGACTTTC. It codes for CASSPIVRSGANVLTF.

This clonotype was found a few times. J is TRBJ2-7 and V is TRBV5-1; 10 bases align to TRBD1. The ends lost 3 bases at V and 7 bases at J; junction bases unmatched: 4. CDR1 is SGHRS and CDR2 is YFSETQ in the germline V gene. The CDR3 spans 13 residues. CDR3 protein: CASSWTGGQEQYF. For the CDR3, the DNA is TGCGCCAGCAGCTGGACAGGGGGTCAGGAGCAGTACTTC.

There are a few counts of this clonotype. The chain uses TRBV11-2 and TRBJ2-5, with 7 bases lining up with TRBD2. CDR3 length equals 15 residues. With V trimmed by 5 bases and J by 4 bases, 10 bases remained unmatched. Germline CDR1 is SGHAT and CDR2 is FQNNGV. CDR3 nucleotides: TGTGCCAGCAGCGTGAGCGGGACGTATACAGAGACCCAGTACTTC. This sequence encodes CASSVSGTYTETQYF. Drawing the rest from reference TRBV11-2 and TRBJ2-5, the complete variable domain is EAGVAQSPRYKIIEKRQSVAFWCNPISGHATLYWYQQILGQGPKLLIQFQNNGVVDDSQLPKDRFSAERLKGVDSTLKIQPAKLEDSAVYLCASSVSGTYTETQYFGPGTRLLVL.

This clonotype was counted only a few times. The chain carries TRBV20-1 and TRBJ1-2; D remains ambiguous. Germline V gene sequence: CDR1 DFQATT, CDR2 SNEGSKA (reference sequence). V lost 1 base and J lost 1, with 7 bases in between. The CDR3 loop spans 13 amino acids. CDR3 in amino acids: CSARVHNNYGYTF. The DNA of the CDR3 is TGCAGTGCTAGAGTGCACAATAACTATGGCTACACCTTC.

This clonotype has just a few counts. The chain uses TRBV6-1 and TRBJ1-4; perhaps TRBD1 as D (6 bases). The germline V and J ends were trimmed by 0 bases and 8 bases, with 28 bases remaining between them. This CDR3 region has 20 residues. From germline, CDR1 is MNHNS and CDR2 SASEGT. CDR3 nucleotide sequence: TGTGCCAGCAGTGAAGCGCTTCGATACTTGGTGGCAGGGGCGGTGGAAAAACTGTTTTTT. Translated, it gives CASSEALRYLVAGAVEKLFF.

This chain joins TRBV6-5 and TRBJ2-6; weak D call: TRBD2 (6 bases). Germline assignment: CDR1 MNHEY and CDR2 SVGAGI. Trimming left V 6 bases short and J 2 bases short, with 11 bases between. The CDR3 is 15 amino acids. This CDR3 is CASRFREAGANVLTF. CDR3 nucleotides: TGTGCCAGCAGATTCAGGGAGGCTGGGGCCAACGTCCTGACTTTC.

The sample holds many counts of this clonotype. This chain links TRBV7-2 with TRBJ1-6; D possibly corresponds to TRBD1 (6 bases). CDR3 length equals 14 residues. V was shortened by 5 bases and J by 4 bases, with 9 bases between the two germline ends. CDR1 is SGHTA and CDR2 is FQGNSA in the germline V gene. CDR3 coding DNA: TGTGCCAGCAGCCGGGGGGCGTATAATTCACCCCTCCACTTT. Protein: CASSRGAYNSPLHF.